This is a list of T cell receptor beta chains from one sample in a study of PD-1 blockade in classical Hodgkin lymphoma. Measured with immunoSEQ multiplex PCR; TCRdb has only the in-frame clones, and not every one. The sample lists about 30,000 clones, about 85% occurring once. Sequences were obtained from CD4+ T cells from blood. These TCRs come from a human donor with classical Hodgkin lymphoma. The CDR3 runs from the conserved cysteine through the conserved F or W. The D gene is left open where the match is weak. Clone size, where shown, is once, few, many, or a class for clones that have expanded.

CDR3aa: CASSPTDSGSQVNTF
abundance: once
v_gene: TRBV18
d_gene: NA

CDR3aa: CASSYTTRTDTQYF
abundance: NA
v_gene: TRBV6-5
d_gene: NA

CDR3aa: CASSPNRDTYGYTF
abundance: NA
v_gene: TRBV18
d_gene: NA

CDR3aa: CASSQGLAGQETQYF
abundance: NA
v_gene: TRBV7-7
d_gene: TRBD2

CDR3aa: CASSLNQGGGPPEAFF
abundance: NA
v_gene: TRBV11-2
d_gene: NA

CDR3aa: CASSLQRRASPFSSTDTQYF
abundance: NA
v_gene: TRBV5-1
d_gene: NA

CDR3aa: CASRDRGGYGYTF
abundance: NA
v_gene: TRBV6-1
d_gene: TRBD1

CDR3aa: CASSHRQAGANVLTF
abundance: NA
v_gene: TRBV27
d_gene: NA

CDR3aa: CASMRTEQPQHF
abundance: NA
v_gene: TRBV6-1
d_gene: NA

CDR3aa: CASSLTRPARPGELFF
abundance: NA
v_gene: TRBV5-1
d_gene: NA

CDR3aa: CASRFSLGIYEQYF
abundance: NA
v_gene: TRBV6-1
d_gene: NA

CDR3aa: CASSALGDRGNEAFF
abundance: once
v_gene: TRBV5-1
d_gene: TRBD1

CDR3aa: CASSLAGAGVNYGYTF
abundance: NA
v_gene: TRBV7-2
d_gene: NA

CDR3aa: CASSTSSGSTDTQYF
abundance: NA
v_gene: TRBV5-1
d_gene: TRBD2

CDR3aa: CASRRAPLNTEAFF
abundance: NA
v_gene: TRBV19
d_gene: NA

CDR3aa: CASSSDEQFF
abundance: NA
v_gene: TRBV28
d_gene: NA

CDR3aa: CASSLSGRPEAFF
abundance: NA
v_gene: TRBV27
d_gene: NA

CDR3aa: CASSALAGGGGEQFF
abundance: NA
v_gene: TRBV6-4
d_gene: TRBD2

CDR3aa: CASSLPTGNLQYF
abundance: NA
v_gene: TRBV28
d_gene: NA

CDR3aa: CASSLEGAYEQYF
abundance: NA
v_gene: TRBV7-9
d_gene: TRBD1

CDR3aa: CAIRGLAGDYEQFF
abundance: once
v_gene: TRBV10-3
d_gene: TRBD2

CDR3aa: CASSPSAGGYNEQFF
abundance: NA
v_gene: TRBV18
d_gene: TRBD2

CDR3aa: CASSLSSTYNEQFF
abundance: NA
v_gene: TRBV5-5
d_gene: NA

CDR3aa: CASSSFPGNTIYF
abundance: NA
v_gene: TRBV5-1
d_gene: NA

CDR3aa: CASSATGDGYTF
abundance: NA
v_gene: TRBV5-1
d_gene: TRBD1

CDR3aa: CAISESGGNEQFF
abundance: NA
v_gene: TRBV10-3
d_gene: NA